This T cell receptor (beta chain) came from a study of blood T cell repertoires in COVID-19 (TCRdb year 2020). Regarding the research as a whole: The collaborator samples originated in the United States, Italy and Spain and spanned the acute and convalescent phases of COVID-19. Where HLA class I and class II types were available, the types were taken from metadata supplied by the sample provider, not from assay-based typing. The dataset comprised deeply sampled blood TCRbeta repertoires from subjects exposed to, actively infected with, or recovered from COVID-19. The samples were drawn from the first 160 participants of the ongoing ImmuneRACE study and from some 1,300 subjects provided by 6 global collaborators. A freely available public database, intended as a resource for researchers studying the immune response to SARS-CoV-2, is where the repertoires were released. Nearly every sample came with metadata listing a de-identified subject ID, COVID-19 status, age in years and sex. The prospective study material was composed of cDNA or gDNA derived from T cells, B-cell-depleted T cells, or PBMCs. General study outcomes and caveats: The quantity of clinical and demographic metadata differed by source and by participant and was supplied without curation.

CDR3 length: 16 amino acids, cysteine to phenylalanine. Left in the record is the CDR3 DNA by itself, 48 bases read in frame from the first base. CDR1 is given as SGHTA and CDR2 as FQGNSA, both from the germline V gene. V and J lose 1 base and 4 bases, and a span of 15 bases separates them. The collaborating institutions used their own protocols to collect whole blood in K2EDTA tubes. For TCRbeta analysis, collaborators shipped samples as frozen whole blood, isolated PBMCs, or DNA extracted from either of those sample types. TCRbeta CDR3 regions were amplified from genomic DNA by means of the immunoSEQ Assay, a bias-controlled multiplex PCR. Per the source publication's procedure: The number of nucleated cells in each sample was estimated by amplification of reference gene primers within the assay. To quantify the absolute abundance of each unique TCRbeta CDR3 rearrangement, sequence reads were collapsed and filtered. For each sample, productive Simpson clonality was calculated by taking the square root of Simpson's diversity index across productive rearrangements. TCRdb carries this immuneACCESS record with in-frame sequences only. Its versions omit some clonotypes, under half of them owing to an unresolved V gene in the studies checked, with the rest unexplained. V and J calls and clone size are given by that table; D and trimming were obtained from the DNA. The sample table shows some 110,000 clones, and roughly 85% are seen once. 4% to 5.5% of the sample belongs to the ten largest clones.

This clone was seen a few times. Its antigen is unknown. No per-base quality is available; no much larger clone lies one base away. Sequenced input: peripheral blood. Recombination linked TRBV7-2 to TRBJ2-3; D gene: possibly TRBD2, on 6 matching bases. The clonotype comes from a middle-aged man with acute or convalescent COVID-19. The DNA reads TGTGCCAGCAGCTTAGATGGTGCGGGACGAGCAGATACGCAGTATTTT. It is translated as CASSLDGAGRADTQYF.